This TCR beta chain was sequenced for a study of OX40 agonist ivuxolimab in advanced cancers. For the study in its entirety: Ivuxolimab was an agonistic, fully human IgG2 monoclonal antibody directed against OX40 (CD134), a costimulatory receptor. Partial responses occurred in three dose-escalation patients, of whom one had hepatocellular carcinoma and two had cutaneous melanoma. Prior anti-PD-1, anti-PD-L1 or anti-CTLA-4 therapy was permitted, and 30% to 50% of dose-escalation patients had received checkpoint inhibitors. The purpose of peripheral TCRbeta sequencing was to test whether ivuxolimab changed TCR sequence diversity and led to clonal T-cell expansion. The dose-escalation cohort was 80% to 90% male with a mean age of 60 years, ranging from roughly 23 to 90. The monotherapy dose-escalation portion (N of about 50 patients) of the phase I ivuxolimab trial is reported in the paper. Among the roughly 50 dose-escalation patients, around 19 had hepatocellular carcinoma, about 15 melanoma, 9 renal cell carcinoma and 9 head and neck cancer. Intravenous ivuxolimab was administered to patients every 2 weeks at six dose levels: 0.01, 0.1, 0.3, 1.5, 3 and 10 mg/kg. Beyond this particular receptor, the publication reports: In the 0.1-3.0 mg/kg groups, partial responders had among the lowest normalized peripheral clonal expansion, particularly in CD8+ T cells. At doses from 0.1 to 3.0 mg/kg, clonal expansion was seen in both CD4+ and CD8+ blood T cells between baseline and week 6. After ivuxolimab, CD8+ T cells had more expanded clones than CD4+ T cells on average. Low levels of normalized T-cell clonal expansion were also shown by some nonresponding patients. The antigen specificity of the peripheral T cells that underwent clonal expansion was not determined.

The trial excluded patients who had a history of autoimmune disease or were on systemic immunosuppression. In every dose cohort, peripheral blood was drawn for TCR sequencing at baseline, cycle 4 day 1, and cycle 7 day 1. The samples were taken from a phase I, first-in-human, multicenter, open-label dose-escalation trial of ivuxolimab. The trial enrolled adults with locally advanced or metastatic head and neck squamous cell, hepatocellular, melanoma or renal cell carcinoma. Before TCR sequencing, CD4+ and CD8+ T cells were separately sorted from peripheral blood. This clone came up a few times. Its antigen is still unknown. No quality values exist for individual bases; no much larger clone is one base distant. Sequences MDHEN (CDR1) and SYDVKM (CDR2) are obtained from the germline V gene. CDR3 length: 16 amino acids, cysteine to phenylalanine. Only the CDR3 DNA is retained, 48 bases long and in frame from the first base. Trimmed from V: 4 bases; trimmed from J: 4 bases; junction bases lacking a gene match: 8.

Genomic DNA was isolated from the sorted cells so that the TCRbeta CDR3 region could be sequenced. TCRbeta CDR3 regions were sequenced using the immunoSEQ Assay. The table comes from immuneACCESS by way of TCRdb, which keeps in-frame sequences with V and J called. Part of the clones is missing from these tables; in studies checked, under half for an unresolved V gene and the rest for unknown reasons. This sample comprises about 42,000 clones, 85% to 90% of them detected only once. The ten largest clones represent around 4.6% of the sample. The receptor chain draws on TRBV28 and TRBJ2-1; TRBD2 agrees with 9 junctional bases. The receptor's source is an adult with an advanced solid tumor such as melanoma, head and neck, liver or kidney cancer. Sequences were derived from CD4+ or CD8+ T cells sorted from blood, sampled in a trial of the OX40 agonist ivuxolimab. The nucleotide sequence is given as TGTGCCAGCAGTTCCGTTAGCGGGGGCCCTTACAATGAGCAGTTCTTC. It is translated as CASSSVSGGPYNEQFF.